What follows are 6 T cell receptor beta chains derived from one specimen sequenced in a study of OX40 agonist ivuxolimab in advanced cancers. Sequencing was performed with immunoSEQ multiplex PCR; in TCRdb, only in-frame clones are kept and a portion is missing. Altogether about 48,000 clones are present, 82% being singletons, with the ten largest covering around 2%. The starting material was CD4+ or CD8+ T cells sorted from blood, obtained in a trial of the OX40 agonist ivuxolimab. These receptors all stem from an adult with an advanced solid tumor such as melanoma, head and neck, liver or kidney cancer.

This chain joins TRBV2 and TRBJ2-7, with TRBD1 matching 8 bases. Germline V gene lookup returns CDR1 SNHLY and CDR2 FYNNEI. This CDR3 region has 15 residues. The J segment lost 1 base and the V segment lost 5 bases, leaving 7 bases of the junction unmatched. CDR3 loop: CASSPRTGNSYEQYF. The CDR3 DNA reads TGTGCCAGCAGTCCCCGGACAGGGAATTCCTACGAGCAGTACTTC.

The J gene is TRBJ1-1, the V gene TRBV6-1; 7 bases line up with TRBD1. Germline V gene data show CDR1 as MNHNS and CDR2 as SASEGT. The length of the CDR3 is 14 residues. With 3 bases clipped from V and 1 base from J, the junction kept 2 bases outside the gene matches. The CDR3 DNA reads as TGTGCCAGCAGTGATCAGGGGGGGAACACTGAAGCTTTCTTT. Amino acids: CASSDQGGNTEAFF.

The V gene is TRBV30, the J gene TRBJ1-5, with unresolved D. V was clipped by 8 bases and J by 7 bases, with 18 bases between them. The length of the CDR3 is 13 residues. CDR1 and CDR2 from the germline V gene are GTSNPN and SVGIG (reference sequence). Here the CDR3 DNA reads TGTGCCGTCCAGTGGGGAGGGAGCCAGCCCCAGCATTTT. It codes for CAVQWGGSQPQHF.

The chain couples TRBV19 to TRBJ2-3, with 7 bases identical to TRBD1. From germline, CDR1 is LNHDA and CDR2 SQIVND (reference sequence). Losses at the gene ends were 7 bases for V and 1 base for J; bases not matched to a gene: 8. The CDR3 sequence is 15 residues long. In DNA form, the CDR3 reads TGTGCCAGTACCCTAAAGGGGGCCGGCACAGATACGCAGTATTTT. It is translated as CASTLKGAGTDTQYF. Together with reference TRBV19 and TRBJ2-3, the CDR3 gives the full variable domain: DGGITQSPKYLFRKEGQNVTLSCEQNLNHDAMYWYRQDPGQGLRLIYYSQIVNDFQKGDIAEGYSVSREKKESFPLTVTSAQKNPTAFYLCASTLKGAGTDTQYFGPGTRLTVL.

This rearrangement joins TRBV2 to TRBJ2-7; a possible D gene is TRBD1 (6 bases). Deletions cut 4 bases from V and 4 bases from J, with 8 bases between. The V gene's germline CDR1 is SNHLY and CDR2 FYNNEI. This CDR3 region has 12 residues. The CDR3, as DNA: TGTGCCAGCAGTGCCCAGGGGTACGAGCAGTACTTC. Translating it yields CASSAQGYEQYF.

This chain joins TRBV5-1 and TRBJ2-1, with 8 bases fitting TRBD2. The CDR3 loop spans 15 amino acids. V shed 1 base and J 6 bases; nucleotides not matched to a gene: 6. Germline V gives CDR1 SGHRS, CDR2 YFSETQ. The CDR3 DNA follows: TGCGCCAGCAGCTTGCCACCTAGCGGGTCCAATGAGCAGTTCTTC. Translating it yields CASSLPPSGSNEQFF.